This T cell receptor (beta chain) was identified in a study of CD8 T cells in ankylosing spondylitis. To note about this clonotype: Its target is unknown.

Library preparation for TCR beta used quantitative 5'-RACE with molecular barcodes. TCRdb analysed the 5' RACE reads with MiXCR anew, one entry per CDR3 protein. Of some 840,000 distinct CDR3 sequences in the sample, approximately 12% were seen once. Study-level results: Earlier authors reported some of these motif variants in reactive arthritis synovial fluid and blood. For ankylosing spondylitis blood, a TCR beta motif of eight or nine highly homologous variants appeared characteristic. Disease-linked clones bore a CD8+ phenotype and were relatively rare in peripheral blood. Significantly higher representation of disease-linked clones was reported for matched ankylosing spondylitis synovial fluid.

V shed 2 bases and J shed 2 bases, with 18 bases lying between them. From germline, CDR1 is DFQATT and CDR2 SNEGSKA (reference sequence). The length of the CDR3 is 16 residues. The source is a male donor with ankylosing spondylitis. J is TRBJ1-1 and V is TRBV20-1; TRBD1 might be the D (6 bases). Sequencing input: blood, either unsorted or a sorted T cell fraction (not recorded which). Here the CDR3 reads CSARPLDRDLNTEAFF. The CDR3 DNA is TGCAGTGCTAGACCCTTGGACAGAGACCTAAACACTGAAGCTTTCTTT.